The sequence of this T cell receptor (beta chain) was determined in a study of neurological immune-mediated disorders. TCRdb analysed the 5' RACE reads with MiXCR anew, one entry per CDR3 protein. The sample records more than 35,000 distinct CDR3 sequences, nearly 6.5% being singletons. The table lists this clonotype with many counts. V dropped 5 bases and J dropped 4; count of bases not matched to a gene: 1. The CDR3 extends over 12 amino acids. In germline, CDR1 is GTSNPN, CDR2 SVGIG (reference sequence). The sequence was obtained from a woman in her 40s in good health. The sequenced sample was CD4+ T cells from blood. The chain uses TRBV30 and TRBJ1-2; 10 bases align to TRBD1. The CDR3 is CAWGQGGYGYTF. For the CDR3, the DNA is TGTGCCTGGGGACAGGGGGGCTATGGCTACACCTTC.